This passage covers 26 T cell receptor beta chains from one sample sequenced in a study of cytomegalovirus exposure and HLA in healthy donors. Primers for the PCR totalled 60 Vbeta and 13 Jbeta. Repertoires were generated with immunoSEQ multiplex PCR, while TCRdb's copy carries only in-frame clones and drops some. This sample has around 180,000 clones, with roughly 85% found just once. The specimen sequenced was PBMCs. The receptors come from a woman in her thirties or forties in good health and CMV-seronegative.

The chain is built from TRBV5-6 and TRBJ2-7, with D possibly matching TRBD1 (5 bases). Trimming removed 4 bases from V and 3 bases from J, with 17 bases in between. CDR1 is SGHDT and CDR2 is YYEEEE in the germline V gene. The CDR3 runs to 15 residues. CDR3: CASSHPGQGGYEQYF. In DNA, the CDR3 is TGTGCCAGCAGCCACCCCGGTCAGGGCGGCTACGAGCAGTACTTC.

V is TRBV7-6 and J is TRBJ2-3; 10 positions match TRBD2. The germline V gene has CDR1 SGHVS and CDR2 FNYEAQ. Trimming at V came to 2 bases and at J to 4 bases, leaving 3 bases not matched to a gene. The CDR3 runs to 15 residues. Here the CDR3 DNA reads TGTGCCAGCAGCTTAAGCGGGAGGGTGGCAGATACGCAGTATTTT. Its translation: CASSLSGRVADTQYF.

This chain connects TRBV6-6 to TRBJ1-4; 7 bases align to TRBD1. CDR1 and CDR2 (germline): MNHNY, SVGAGI (reference sequence). The trim removed 4 bases at V and 7 bases at J, leaving 6 bases unmatched. The CDR3 sequence is 14 residues long. The CDR3 DNA follows: TGTGCCAGCAGTTCTGACAGGGCGGTTGAAAAACTGTTTTTT. Protein product: CASSSDRAVEKLFF.

V usage is TRBV7-9 and J usage is TRBJ2-1; 8 bases line up with TRBD1. After removal of 0 bases from V and 5 bases from J, the junction contained 9 bases not matched to a gene. The CDR3 contains 17 residues. Germline CDR1 SEHNR, CDR2 FQNEAQ (reference sequence). The CDR3 protein is CASSLAPQQGDHNEQFF. CDR3 nucleotides: TGTGCCAGCAGCTTAGCACCACAACAGGGGGACCACAATGAGCAGTTCTTC.

V gene TRBV5-1 combines with J gene TRBJ2-3, with 7 bases lining up with TRBD1. CDR3 length: 16 amino acids. Germline CDR1 is SGHRS and CDR2 is YFSETQ. The V gene end was trimmed by 0 bases and the J gene end by 2 bases; junction bases not matched to a gene: 6. CDR3 in DNA: TGCGCCAGCAGCTTGGCCCAACAGGGGCTCACAGATACGCAGTATTTT. It translates to CASSLAQQGLTDTQYF.

The genes are TRBV5-1 and TRBJ2-3; the match to TRBD2 covers 11 bases. The CDR3 is 16 amino acids. Germline CDR1 is SGHRS and CDR2 is YFSETQ. V trimming: 3 bases; J trimming: 0 bases; junction bases outside the gene matches: 3. The CDR3 loop reads CASSSTSGASTDTQYF. The CDR3 nucleotides are TGCGCCAGCAGCTCGACTAGCGGGGCCAGCACAGATACGCAGTATTTT.

In its sample, this clone was seen once. The chain employs TRBV28 and TRBJ1-2, with 9 bases aligning to TRBD1. V shed 3 bases and J 2 bases; nucleotides not matched to a gene: 4. The CDR3 length is 15 residues. The germline gives CDR1 MDHEN, CDR2 SYDVKM. CDR3 region: CASSLSGTGNYGYTF. The CDR3 DNA follows: TGTGCCAGCAGTTTGTCTGGGACAGGGAACTATGGCTACACCTTC.

The chain is built from TRBV10-3 and TRBJ2-7; 7 nucleotides line up with TRBD1. Trimming cost V 10 bases and J 3 bases; bases outside gene matches: 6. Germline V gene sequence: CDR1 ENHRY, CDR2 SYGVKD. The CDR3 is 12 residues long. CDR3 region: CATWDRFYEQYF. CDR3 nucleotides: TGTGCCACCTGGGACAGATTCTACGAGCAGTACTTC.

In DNA, the CDR3 is TGCGCCAGCAGCCCTACAGGGGATACTCAGCCCCAGCATTTT. Translating it yields CASSPTGDTQPQHF. The chain combines TRBV5-1 with TRBJ1-5; TRBD1 aligns across 7 bases. Germline V gene sequence: CDR1 SGHRS, CDR2 YFSETQ. The CDR3 has 14 amino acids. Germline trimming cut 4 bases from V and 6 bases from J; bases unmatched to any gene: 7.

This chain uses TRBV7-9 with TRBJ2-3; the match to TRBD2 covers 9 bases. The J segment lost 2 bases and the V segment lost 5 bases, leaving 8 bases of the junction unmatched. The germline V gene has CDR1 SEHNR and CDR2 FQNEAQ (reference sequence). The CDR3 consists of 16 residues. The CDR3 nucleotides read TGTGCCAGCAGCGGCACGACTAGCGGTTACACAGATACGCAGTATTTT. It encodes CASSGTTSGYTDTQYF. The full variable domain, its missing parts supplied by reference TRBV7-9 and TRBJ2-3, is DTGVSQNPRHKITKRGQNVTFRCDPISEHNRLYWYRQTLGQGPEFLTYFQNEAQLEKSRLLSDRFSAERPKGSFSTLEIQRTEQGDSAMYLCASSGTTSGYTDTQYFGPGTRLTVL.

This sequence joins TRBV7-3 and TRBJ2-1, with no clear D. This CDR3 has 14 residues. Trimming removed 3 bases at V and 0 bases at J, with 6 bases between. The germline gives CDR1 SGHTA, CDR2 FQGTGA. The CDR3 DNA reads as TGTGCCAGCAGCTTTTCTAGCTCCTACAATGAGCAGTTCTTC. Amino acids: CASSFSSSYNEQFF.

The gene calls are TRBV7-9 and TRBJ2-3, with 11 bases matching TRBD2. The germline V gene encodes CDR1 SEHNR and CDR2 FQNEAQ (reference sequence). V lost 5 bases and J lost 8; bases outside the gene matches: 9. The CDR3 length is 15 residues. The CDR3 coding sequence is TGTGCCAGCAGCAAGCTAGCGGGAGGTTTGCGTACGCAGTATTTT. Protein product: CASSKLAGGLRTQYF.

The V call is TRBV27, the J call TRBJ2-1, with TRBD1 matching 8 bases. CDR3 size: 15 residues. V shed 6 bases, J shed 3 bases, and the junction held 7 bases outside the gene matches. Germline assignment: CDR1 MNHEY and CDR2 SMNVEV (reference sequence). The CDR3 sequence is CASRPRGPYYNEQFF. The DNA for the CDR3 is TGTGCCAGCAGACCCAGGGGGCCCTACTACAATGAGCAGTTCTTC.

The V gene is TRBV7-9, the J gene TRBJ1-1; D is unresolved. Germline V CDR1 and CDR2: SEHNR, FQNEAQ (reference sequence). The CDR3 consists of 14 residues. Trimming left V 5 bases short and J 4 bases short, with 14 bases between. The chain's CDR3 is CASSSGSEGTEAFF. The CDR3 DNA sequence: TGTGCCAGCAGCAGCGGATCGGAGGGCACTGAAGCTTTCTTT.

This chain links TRBV5-1 with TRBJ1-1; D ambiguous. The germline V and J ends were trimmed by 4 bases and 4 bases, with 17 bases remaining between them. Germline V gene sequence: CDR1 SGHRS, CDR2 YFSETQ. The CDR3 is 15 residues long. The CDR3 region has the DNA TGCGCCAGCAGCCCCGCTTTAACACGCATCACTGAAGCTTTCTTT. Residues: CASSPALTRITEAFF.

V gene TRBV19 combines with J gene TRBJ1-2; D remains unclear. V lost 3 bases to trimming and J lost 1 base, with 6 bases between them. Germline V CDR1 and CDR2: LNHDA, SQIVND (reference sequence). The CDR3 covers 13 residues. CDR3 nucleotides: TGTGCCAGTAGTATTGGAGGTAACTATGGCTACACCTTC. It translates to CASSIGGNYGYTF.

The rearrangement uses TRBV28 and TRBJ2-2; D gene ambiguous. Germline V lookup: CDR1 MDHEN, CDR2 SYDVKM. The CDR3 runs to 16 residues. Trimming pared 6 bases from V and 0 bases from J, leaving 14 bases between. In DNA, the CDR3 is TGTGCCAGCAGCACAACCAGTCAGGCGAACACCGGGGAGCTGTTTTTT. Encoded protein: CASSTTSQANTGELFF.

The V and J genes are TRBV19 and TRBJ2-6, with 9 bases identical to TRBD1. Germline V gene lookup returns CDR1 LNHDA and CDR2 SQIVND (reference sequence). The CDR3 has 17 amino acids. Germline trimming cut 6 bases from V and 1 base from J; bases unmatched to any gene: 7. Here the CDR3 DNA reads TGTGCCAGTAGGAGGGACAGGGAATCGTCTGGGGCCAACGTCCTGACTTTC. It yields the protein CASRRDRESSGANVLTF. The full variable domain, in which reference TRBV19 and TRBJ2-6 provide the parts outside the CDR3, is DGGITQSPKYLFRKEGQNVTLSCEQNLNHDAMYWYRQDPGQGLRLIYYSQIVNDFQKGDIAEGYSVSREKKESFPLTVTSAQKNPTAFYLCASRRDRESSGANVLTFGAGSRLTVL.

The J gene is TRBJ1-1, the V gene TRBV7-8, with a weak D call TRBD1 (6 bases). The V and J ends lost 2 bases and 0 bases respectively, with 13 bases between them. The germline CDR1 and CDR2 sequences are SGHVS and FQNEAQ. The CDR3 has 16 amino acids. The CDR3: CASSLFTGSMNTEAFF. CDR3 sequence (DNA): TGTGCCAGCAGCTTATTTACAGGGAGCATGAACACTGAAGCTTTCTTT.

This chain links TRBV7-9 with TRBJ2-2; tentatively, D is TRBD2 (6 bases). Trimming stripped 2 bases from V and 4 bases from J, with 17 bases between. Germline V gene sequence: CDR1 SEHNR, CDR2 FQNEAQ (reference sequence). This CDR3 region has 17 residues. In DNA, the CDR3 is TGTGCCAGCAGCTTACCCCCGAGCGGGTCGGGCACCGGGGAGCTGTTTTTT. Its translation: CASSLPPSGSGTGELFF.

The V gene is TRBV5-6, the J gene TRBJ2-2; D remains ambiguous. The CDR3 has 13 amino acids. V was cut by 3 bases and J by 1 base, with 4 bases left in between. From germline, CDR1 is SGHDT and CDR2 YYEEEE. CDR3 sequence: CASSSLNTGELFF. The DNA of the CDR3 is TGTGCCAGCAGCTCTCTGAACACCGGGGAGCTGTTTTTT.

The chain recombines TRBV4-2 with TRBJ2-7, with a tentative D call TRBD2 (6 bases). V dropped 1 base and J dropped 0 bases, with 13 bases sitting between them. The germline CDR1 and CDR2 sequences are LGHNA and YNFKEQ. The CDR3 runs to 16 residues. The CDR3 sequence: CASSQGQRVSSYEQYF. The CDR3 bases are TGTGCCAGCAGCCAAGGTCAGCGGGTCTCCTCCTACGAGCAGTACTTC.

The J gene is TRBJ1-1, the V gene TRBV9; TRBD1 matches 7 bases. V lost 3 bases, J lost 3 bases, and 5 bases stayed unmatched. The CDR3 is 14 residues long. The germline gives CDR1 SGDLS, CDR2 YYNGEE. The CDR3 loop reads CASSATGLYTEAFF. Here the CDR3 DNA reads TGTGCCAGCAGCGCGACAGGGCTATACACTGAAGCTTTCTTT.

This CDR3 reads CAWSPTGGPNQPQHF. The DNA of the CDR3 is TGTGCCTGGAGTCCGACAGGGGGCCCCAATCAGCCCCAGCATTTT. The V gene is TRBV30, the J gene TRBJ1-5; 10 bases line up with TRBD1. Germline assignment: CDR1 GTSNPN and CDR2 SVGIG (reference sequence). The CDR3 spans 15 residues. The V and J ends lost 2 bases and 3 bases, in that order; junction bases with no gene match: 4.

This rearrangement joins TRBV27 to TRBJ2-1, with 10 positions matching TRBD2. V dropped 2 bases and J dropped 0; count of bases not matched to a gene: 7. The germline CDR1 and CDR2 sequences are MNHEY and SMNVEV (reference sequence). CDR3 size: 18 residues. The CDR3 is CASSLKRTSGHSYNEQFF. As DNA, the CDR3 is TGTGCCAGCAGTTTAAAAAGGACTAGCGGACACTCCTACAATGAGCAGTTCTTC.

This clone showed up just once. The chain carries TRBV14 and TRBJ2-2, with 7 bases matching TRBD2. Per germline, CDR1 SGHDN and CDR2 FVKESK. Losses at the gene ends were 4 bases for V and 4 bases for J; bases not matched to a gene: 9. CDR3 length equals 16 residues. The CDR3 loop is CASSPFEGGGTGELFF. CDR3 in DNA: TGTGCCAGCAGCCCTTTTGAGGGCGGGGGCACCGGGGAGCTGTTTTTT.